Below, one T cell receptor beta chain is given with its context. No antigen is known for it. The data belong to a study of identical twins. cDNA molecules carried unique molecular identifiers, and template switching added a universal primer site. In TCRdb, the 5' RACE reads were re-called with MiXCR into one record per CDR3 protein. The sample has 500,000 to 600,000 distinct CDR3 sequences, about 20% seen once. Study conclusions and caveats: Carriage of fewer insertions was seen in abundant cord blood beta clonotypes, whereas memory repertoires showed none.

The CDR3 length is 17 residues. CDR1 is SGHRS, CDR2 YFSETQ, per germline. V shed 1 base and J 7 bases; nucleotides not matched to a gene: 14. The sample was also reused in another study, on T cells expressing NK-cell markers. In that study: Each of 6 or 7 donors carried dominant NKG2C+ clonotypes accounting for about 1.0-8% of CD8+ T cells. It is unclear if expanded NKG2C-expressing clones target HCMV antigens.

This chain links TRBV5-1 with TRBJ2-1; 7 positions agree with TRBD2. The sequenced material came from CD4+ T cells sorted from blood. The TCR originated in a young woman in good health. The CDR3 region has the DNA TGCGCCAGCAGCTTGCGCCCGGCGGGAGTGGTAGGGAATGAGCAGTTCTTC. Amino acids: CASSLRPAGVVGNEQFF.